This T cell receptor (beta chain) originates from a study of shared clonotypes between healthy human individuals. Overall study: Aged between 18 and 49, the donors were two women and a few men. The study, taken as a whole, reports: When naive CD4 clonotypes were compared across a few donors, approximately 5% were shared. The sole specimen, blood, was sampled, and tissue repertoires likely differ.

CDR1 and CDR2 (germline): SNHLY, FYNNEI. The CDR3 extends over 14 amino acids. V dropped 2 bases and J dropped 7 bases, with 12 bases sitting between them. Assay: immunoSEQ multiplex PCR; the TCRdb copy retains only in-frame clones and omits some. The sample contains hundreds of thousands of clones, roughly 95% of which appear only once. In the case of this clone: Antigen: not known.

Division of CD4+ cells produced a CD45RA+ naive subset and a CD45RA-negative memory subset. This sequence originates from a woman younger than 45 in good health. The sample consisted of naive CD4+ T cells sorted from blood. The sample's subset: CD45RA+ positively selected. The rearrangement joins TRBV2 to TRBJ2-1; D gene uncertain. The CDR3 spells CASSEIRMGNEQFF. The CDR3 nucleotides read TGTGCCAGCAGTGAAATCCGAATGGGGAATGAGCAGTTCTTC.